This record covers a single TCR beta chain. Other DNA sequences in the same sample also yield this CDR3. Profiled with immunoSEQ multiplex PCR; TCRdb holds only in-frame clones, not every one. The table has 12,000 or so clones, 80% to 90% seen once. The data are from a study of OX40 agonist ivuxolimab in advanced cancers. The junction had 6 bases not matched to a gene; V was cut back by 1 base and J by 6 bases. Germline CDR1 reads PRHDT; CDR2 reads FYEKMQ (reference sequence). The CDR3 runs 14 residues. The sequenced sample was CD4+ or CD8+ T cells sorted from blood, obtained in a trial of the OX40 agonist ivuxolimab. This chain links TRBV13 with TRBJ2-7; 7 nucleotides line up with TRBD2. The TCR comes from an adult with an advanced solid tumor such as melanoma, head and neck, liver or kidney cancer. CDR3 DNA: TGTGCCAGCAGCTTAGTCGCGGGAGCGGGCGAGCAGTACTTC. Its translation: CASSLVAGAGEQYF.